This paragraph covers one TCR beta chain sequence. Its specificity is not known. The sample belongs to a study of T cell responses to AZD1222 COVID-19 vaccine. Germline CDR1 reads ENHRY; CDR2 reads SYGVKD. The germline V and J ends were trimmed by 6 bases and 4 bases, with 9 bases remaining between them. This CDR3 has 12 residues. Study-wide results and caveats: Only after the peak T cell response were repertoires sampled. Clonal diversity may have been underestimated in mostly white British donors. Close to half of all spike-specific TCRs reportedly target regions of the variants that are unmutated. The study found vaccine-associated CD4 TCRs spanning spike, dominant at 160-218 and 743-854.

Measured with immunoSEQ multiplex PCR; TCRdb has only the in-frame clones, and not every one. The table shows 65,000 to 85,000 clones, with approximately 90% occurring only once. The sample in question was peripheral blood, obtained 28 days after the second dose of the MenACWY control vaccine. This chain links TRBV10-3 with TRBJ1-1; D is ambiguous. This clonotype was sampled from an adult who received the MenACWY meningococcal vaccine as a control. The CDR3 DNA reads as TGTGCCATCAGAGCTATGAGCACTGAAGCTTTCTTT. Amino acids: CAIRAMSTEAFF.